This T cell receptor beta chain is from a study of CD8 T cells in ankylosing spondylitis. Findings and caveats of the study: Disease-linked clones bore a CD8+ phenotype and were relatively rare in peripheral blood.

5'-RACE, quantitative and with molecular barcodes, yielded the TCR beta libraries. A single record per CDR3 protein comes from TCRdb applying MiXCR to the 5' RACE reads. The sample lists tens of thousands of distinct CDR3 sequences, about 30% seen once, with roughly 44% in the top ten. Trimming took off 3 bases at V and 7 bases at J, with 7 bases between the two ends. CDR3 size: 12 residues. This clonotype turned up a few times. Its antigen is currently unknown. The sequence was obtained from a male donor with ankylosing spondylitis. The chain employs TRBV12-3 or TRBV12-4 and TRBJ2-1; no firm D call. Sequenced sample: synovial fluid, either unsorted or a sorted T cell fraction (not recorded which). As DNA, the CDR3 is TGTGCCAGCAGTTTGGGGTGGAATGAGCAGTTCTTC. Its translation: CASSLGWNEQFF.